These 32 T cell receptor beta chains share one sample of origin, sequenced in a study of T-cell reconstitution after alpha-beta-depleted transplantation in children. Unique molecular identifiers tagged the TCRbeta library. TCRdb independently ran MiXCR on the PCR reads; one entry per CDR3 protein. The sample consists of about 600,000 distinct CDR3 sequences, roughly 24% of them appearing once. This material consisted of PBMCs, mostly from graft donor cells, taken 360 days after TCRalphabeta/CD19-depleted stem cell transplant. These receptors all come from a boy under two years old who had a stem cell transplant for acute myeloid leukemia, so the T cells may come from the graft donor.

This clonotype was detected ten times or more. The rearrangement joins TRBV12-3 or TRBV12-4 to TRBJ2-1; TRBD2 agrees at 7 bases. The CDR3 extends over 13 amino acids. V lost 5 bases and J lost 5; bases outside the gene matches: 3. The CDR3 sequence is CASSLGTNNEQFF. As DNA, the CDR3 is TGTGCCAGCAGTCTTGGGACTAACAATGAGCAGTTCTTC.

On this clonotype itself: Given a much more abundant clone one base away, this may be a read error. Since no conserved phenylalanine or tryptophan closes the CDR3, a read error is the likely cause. The CDR3 DNA sequence: TGTGCCAGCACCCTGGTCGGGAGATCCTACGAGCAGTACTCG. Amino acids: CASTLVGRSYEQYS. The rearrangement uses TRBV6-2 or TRBV6-3 and TRBJ2-7, with D possibly matching TRBD2 (6 bases). Looked up from germline, CDR1 is MNHEY and CDR2 is SVGEGT. The V end was cut by 7 bases, the J end by 1 base, with 14 bases between. The CDR3 has 14 residues.

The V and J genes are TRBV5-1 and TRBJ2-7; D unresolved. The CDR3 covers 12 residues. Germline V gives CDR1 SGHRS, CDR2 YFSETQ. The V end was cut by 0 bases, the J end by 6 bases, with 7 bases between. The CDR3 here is CASSLAWGEQYF. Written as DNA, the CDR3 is TGCGCCAGCAGCTTGGCCTGGGGCGAGCAGTACTTC.

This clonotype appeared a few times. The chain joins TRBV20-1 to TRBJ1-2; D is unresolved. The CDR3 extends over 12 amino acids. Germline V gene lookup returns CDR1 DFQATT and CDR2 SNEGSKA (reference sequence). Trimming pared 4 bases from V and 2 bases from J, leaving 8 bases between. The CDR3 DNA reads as TGCAGTGCTAAGTACAGCAACTATGGCTACACCTTC. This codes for CSAKYSNYGYTF.

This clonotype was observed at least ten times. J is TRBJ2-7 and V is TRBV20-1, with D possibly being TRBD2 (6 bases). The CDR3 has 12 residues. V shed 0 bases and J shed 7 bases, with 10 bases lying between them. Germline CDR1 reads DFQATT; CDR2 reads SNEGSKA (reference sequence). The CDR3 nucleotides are TGCAGTGCTAGAGAGGCGGGGTGGGAGCAGTACGTC. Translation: CSAREAGWEQYV.

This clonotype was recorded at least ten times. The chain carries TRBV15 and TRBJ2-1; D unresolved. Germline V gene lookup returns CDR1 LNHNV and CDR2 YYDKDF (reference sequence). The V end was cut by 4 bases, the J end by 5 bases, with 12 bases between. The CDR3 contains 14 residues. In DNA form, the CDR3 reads TGTGCCACCAGCACCAGAATCGCAGACAATGAGCAGTTCTTC. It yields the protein CATSTRIADNEQFF.

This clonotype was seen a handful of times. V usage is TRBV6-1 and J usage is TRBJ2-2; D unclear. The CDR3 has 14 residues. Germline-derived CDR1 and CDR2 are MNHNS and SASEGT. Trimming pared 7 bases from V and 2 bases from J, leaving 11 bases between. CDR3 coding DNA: TGTGCCAGCATAGTAGACACCAACACCGGGGAGCTGTTTTTT. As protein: CASIVDTNTGELFF.

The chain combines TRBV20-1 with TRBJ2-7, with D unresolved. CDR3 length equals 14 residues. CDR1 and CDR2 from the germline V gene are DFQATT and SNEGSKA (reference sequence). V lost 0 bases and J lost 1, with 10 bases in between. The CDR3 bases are TGCAGTGCTAGAGATCTAAAGGCGTCCTACGAGCAGTACTTC. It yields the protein CSARDLKASYEQYF.

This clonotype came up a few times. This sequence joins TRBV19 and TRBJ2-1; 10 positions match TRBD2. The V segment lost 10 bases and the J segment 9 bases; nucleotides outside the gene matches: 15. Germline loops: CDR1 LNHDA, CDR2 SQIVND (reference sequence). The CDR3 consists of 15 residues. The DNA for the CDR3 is TGTGCCACCGGGGGTCTAGCGGGGGTGTACGGTGAGCAGTTCTTC. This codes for CATGGLAGVYGEQFF. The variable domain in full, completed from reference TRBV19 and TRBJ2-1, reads DGGITQSPKYLFRKEGQNVTLSCEQNLNHDAMYWYRQDPGQGLRLIYYSQIVNDFQKGDIAEGYSVSREKKESFPLTVTSAQKNPTAFYLCATGGLAGVYGEQFFGPGTRLTVL.

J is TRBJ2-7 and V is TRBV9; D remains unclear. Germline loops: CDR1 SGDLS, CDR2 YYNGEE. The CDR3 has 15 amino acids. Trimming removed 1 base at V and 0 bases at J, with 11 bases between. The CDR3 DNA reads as TGTGCCAGCAGCGTAAAGGCCCACAGCTCCTACGAGCAGTACTTC. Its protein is CASSVKAHSSYEQYF.

The CDR3 DNA reads TGCAGCACGCCGGGACAGTACTCCTACAATGAGCAGTTCTTC. The encoded protein is CSTPGQYSYNEQFF. V and J are TRBV29-1 and TRBJ2-1, with TRBD1 matching over 7 bases. Per the germline V gene, CDR1 is SQVTM and CDR2 is ANQGSEA. The CDR3 consists of 14 residues. After removal of 8 bases from V and 0 bases from J, the junction contained 7 bases not matched to a gene.

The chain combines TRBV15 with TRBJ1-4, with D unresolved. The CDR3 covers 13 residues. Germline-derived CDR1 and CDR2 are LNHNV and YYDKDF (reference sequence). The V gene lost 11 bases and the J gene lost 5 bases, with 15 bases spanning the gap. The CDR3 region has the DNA TGTGCCGCTACGGACCGGAGGAATGAAAAACTGTTTTTT. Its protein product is CAATDRRNEKLFF.

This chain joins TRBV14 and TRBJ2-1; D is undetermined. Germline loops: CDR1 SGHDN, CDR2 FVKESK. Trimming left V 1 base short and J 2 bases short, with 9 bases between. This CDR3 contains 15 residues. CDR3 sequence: CASSQGWSTYNEQFF. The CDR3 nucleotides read TGTGCCAGCAGCCAAGGGTGGAGTACCTACAATGAGCAGTTCTTC. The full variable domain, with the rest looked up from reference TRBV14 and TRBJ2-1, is EAGVTQFPSHSVIEKGQTVTLRCDPISGHDNLYWYRRVMGKEIKFLLHFVKESKQDESGMPNNRFLAERTGGTYSTLKVQPAELEDSGVYFCASSQGWSTYNEQFFGPGTRLTVL.

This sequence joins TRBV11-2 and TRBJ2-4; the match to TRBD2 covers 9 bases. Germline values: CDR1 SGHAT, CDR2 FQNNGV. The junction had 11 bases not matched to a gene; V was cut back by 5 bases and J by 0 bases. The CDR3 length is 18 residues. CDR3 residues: CASSHVVAGVLAKNIQYF. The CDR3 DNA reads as TGTGCCAGCAGCCACGTGGTAGCGGGGGTCTTAGCCAAAAACATTCAGTACTTC. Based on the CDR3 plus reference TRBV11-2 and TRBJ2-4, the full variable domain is EAGVAQSPRYKIIEKRQSVAFWCNPISGHATLYWYQQILGQGPKLLIQFQNNGVVDDSQLPKDRFSAERLKGVDSTLKIQPAKLEDSAVYLCASSHVVAGVLAKNIQYFGAGTRLSVL.

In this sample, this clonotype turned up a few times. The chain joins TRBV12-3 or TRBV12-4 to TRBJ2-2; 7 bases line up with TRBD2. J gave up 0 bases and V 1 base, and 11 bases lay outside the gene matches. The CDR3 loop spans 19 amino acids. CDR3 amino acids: CASSLVRLADPPNTGELFF. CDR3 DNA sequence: TGTGCCAGCAGTTTAGTTCGGCTAGCGGACCCTCCGAACACCGGGGAGCTGTTTTTT.

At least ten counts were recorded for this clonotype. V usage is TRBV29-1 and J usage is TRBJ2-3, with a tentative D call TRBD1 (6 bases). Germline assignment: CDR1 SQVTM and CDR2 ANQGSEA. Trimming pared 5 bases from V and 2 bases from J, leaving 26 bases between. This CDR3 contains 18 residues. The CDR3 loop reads CSVPKGDGPSLFTDTQYF. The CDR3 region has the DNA TGCAGCGTTCCCAAGGGGGACGGACCCTCCCTGTTCACAGATACGCAGTATTTT.

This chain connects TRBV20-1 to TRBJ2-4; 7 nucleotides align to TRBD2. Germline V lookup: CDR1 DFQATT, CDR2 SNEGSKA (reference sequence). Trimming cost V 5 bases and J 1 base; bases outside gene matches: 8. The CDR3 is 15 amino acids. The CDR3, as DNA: TGCAGTGCTGGGGGGGAATCAGGGGCCAAAAACATTCAGTACTTC. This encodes CSAGGESGAKNIQYF.

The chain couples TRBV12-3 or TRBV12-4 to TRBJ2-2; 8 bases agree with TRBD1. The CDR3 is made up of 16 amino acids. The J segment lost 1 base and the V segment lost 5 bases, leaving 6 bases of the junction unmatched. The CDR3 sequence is CASSRDRSLNTGELFF. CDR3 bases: TGTGCCAGCAGTAGGGACAGGTCGTTGAACACCGGGGAGCTGTTTTTT.

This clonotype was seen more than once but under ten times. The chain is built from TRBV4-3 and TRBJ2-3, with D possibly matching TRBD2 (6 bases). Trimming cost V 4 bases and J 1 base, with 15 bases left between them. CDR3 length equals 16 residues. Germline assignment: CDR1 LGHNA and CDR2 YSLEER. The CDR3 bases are TGCGCCAGCAGCCGCCGACTAGAAATAGGCACAGATACGCAGTATTTT. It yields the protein CASSRRLEIGTDTQYF.

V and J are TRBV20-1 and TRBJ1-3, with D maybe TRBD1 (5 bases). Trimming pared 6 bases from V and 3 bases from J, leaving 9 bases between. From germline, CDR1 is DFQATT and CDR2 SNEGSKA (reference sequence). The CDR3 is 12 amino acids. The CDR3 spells CSAGTGGNTIYF. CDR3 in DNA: TGCAGTGCAGGGACGGGTGGAAACACCATATATTTT.

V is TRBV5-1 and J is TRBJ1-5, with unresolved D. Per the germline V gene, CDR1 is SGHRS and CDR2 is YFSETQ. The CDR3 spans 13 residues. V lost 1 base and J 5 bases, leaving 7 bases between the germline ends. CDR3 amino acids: CASSLSSDQPQHF. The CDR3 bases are TGCGCCAGCAGCTTGTCGAGTGATCAGCCCCAGCATTTT.

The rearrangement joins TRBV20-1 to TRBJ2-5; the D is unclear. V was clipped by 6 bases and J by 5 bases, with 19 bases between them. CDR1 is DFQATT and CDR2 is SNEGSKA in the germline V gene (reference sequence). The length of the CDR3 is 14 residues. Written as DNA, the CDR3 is TGCAGTGCGTTCCCGTTAGGCGGTGTGGAGACCCAGTACTTC. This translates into CSAFPLGGVETQYF.

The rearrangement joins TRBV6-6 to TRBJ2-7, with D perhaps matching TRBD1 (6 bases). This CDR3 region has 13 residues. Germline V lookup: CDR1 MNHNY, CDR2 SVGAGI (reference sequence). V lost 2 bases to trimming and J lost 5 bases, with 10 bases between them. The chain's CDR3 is CASSYNRANEQYV. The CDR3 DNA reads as TGTGCCAGCAGTTACAACAGGGCCAACGAGCAGTACGTC.

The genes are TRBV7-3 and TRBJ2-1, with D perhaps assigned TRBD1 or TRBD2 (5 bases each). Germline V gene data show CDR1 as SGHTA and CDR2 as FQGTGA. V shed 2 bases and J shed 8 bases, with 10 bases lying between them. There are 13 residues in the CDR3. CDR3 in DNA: TGTGCCAGCAGCTTAGGGGGTATGGATGAGCAGTTCTTC. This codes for CASSLGGMDEQFF.

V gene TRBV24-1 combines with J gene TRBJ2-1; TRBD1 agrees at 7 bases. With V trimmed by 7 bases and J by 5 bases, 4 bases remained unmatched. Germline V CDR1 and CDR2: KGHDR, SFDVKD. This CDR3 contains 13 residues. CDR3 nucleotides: TGTGCCACCAGATCCGGACAGGACAATGAGCAGTTCTTC. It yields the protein CATRSGQDNEQFF.

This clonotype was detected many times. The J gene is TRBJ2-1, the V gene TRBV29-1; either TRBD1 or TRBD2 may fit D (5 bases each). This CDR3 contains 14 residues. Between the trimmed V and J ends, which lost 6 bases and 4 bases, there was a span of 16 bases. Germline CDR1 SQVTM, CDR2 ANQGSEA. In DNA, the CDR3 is TGCAGCGTCTCCGGGACCCAACTGTACAATGAGCAGTTCTTC. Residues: CSVSGTQLYNEQFF.

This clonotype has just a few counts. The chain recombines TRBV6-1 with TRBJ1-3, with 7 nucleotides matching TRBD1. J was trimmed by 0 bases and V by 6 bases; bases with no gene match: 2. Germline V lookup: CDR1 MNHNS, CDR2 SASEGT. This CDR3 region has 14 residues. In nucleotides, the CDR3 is TGTGCCAGCAGCAGGGACAGCTCTGGAAACACCATATATTTT. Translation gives CASSRDSSGNTIYF.

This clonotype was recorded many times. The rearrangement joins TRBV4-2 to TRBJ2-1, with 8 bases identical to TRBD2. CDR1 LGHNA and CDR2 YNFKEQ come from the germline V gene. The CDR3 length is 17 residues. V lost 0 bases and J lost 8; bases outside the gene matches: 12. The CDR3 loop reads CASSQDRSGLAAHEQFF. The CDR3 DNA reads TGTGCCAGCAGCCAAGATCGTTCAGGACTAGCTGCCCATGAGCAGTTCTTC.

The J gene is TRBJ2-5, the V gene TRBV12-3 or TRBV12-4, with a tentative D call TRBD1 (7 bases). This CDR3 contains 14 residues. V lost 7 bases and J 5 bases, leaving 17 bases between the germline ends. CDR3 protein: CASTWQGGRETQYF. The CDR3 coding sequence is TGTGCCAGCACCTGGCAGGGGGGCAGGGAGACCCAGTACTTC.

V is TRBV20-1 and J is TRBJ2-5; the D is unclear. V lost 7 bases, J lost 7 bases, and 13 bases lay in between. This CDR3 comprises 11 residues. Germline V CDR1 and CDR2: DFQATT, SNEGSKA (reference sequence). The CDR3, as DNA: TGCAGTGGATCGGCGACGGGGACCCAGTACTTC. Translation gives CSGSATGTQYF.

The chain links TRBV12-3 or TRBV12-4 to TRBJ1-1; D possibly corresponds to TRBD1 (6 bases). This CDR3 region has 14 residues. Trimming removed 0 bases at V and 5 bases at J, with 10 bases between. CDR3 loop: CASSLAVGGTEAFF. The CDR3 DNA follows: TGTGCCAGCAGTTTAGCGGTAGGGGGGACTGAAGCTTTCTTT.

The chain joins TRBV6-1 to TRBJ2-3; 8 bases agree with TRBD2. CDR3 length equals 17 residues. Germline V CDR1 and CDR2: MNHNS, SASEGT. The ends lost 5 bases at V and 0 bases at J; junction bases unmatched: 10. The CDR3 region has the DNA TGTGCCAGCAGTCGACGGGGGGGGGCTCATAGCACAGATACGCAGTATTTT. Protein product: CASSRRGGAHSTDTQYF.